This T cell receptor (beta chain) came from a study of blood T cell repertoires in COVID-19. Study-wide background: Collection of acute and convalescent COVID-19 samples took place in the United States, Italy and Spain.

This CDR3 region has 15 residues. Germline CDR1 and CDR2: MNHNY and SVGAGI (reference sequence). Trimming stripped 7 bases from V and 9 bases from J, with 25 bases between. In the study's own analysis: From reference gene primer amplification, estimates of nucleated cell counts were derived. Here immunoSEQ multiplex PCR was the method, and the copy in TCRdb shows in-frame clones only, minus some. V and J calls and clone size follow that table, whereas D and trimming were derived from the DNA. The data show around 64,000 clones, about 87% seen once. The material sequenced was peripheral blood. The genes are TRBV6-6 and TRBJ2-7; the D gene is possibly TRBD2 (6 bases). This clonotype was obtained from a man aged 45-65 years with active COVID-19. CDR3 sequence reads: CASIDVSGRGGGQYF. CDR3 DNA sequence: TGTGCCAGCATCGACGTTAGCGGAAGGGGAGGAGGGCAGTACTTC.